These T cell receptor beta chains were read from a single sample in a study of immune cell composition in non-small cell lung cancer. Generated by immunoSEQ multiplex PCR, the TCRdb table keeps only in-frame clones and is missing some. The sample lists thousands of clones, 65% to 70% occurring once. The sample taken for sequencing was non-adjacent lung tissue. The receptors derive from a human donor with non-small cell lung cancer. The CDR3 runs from the conserved cysteine through the conserved F or W. D genes are given only for firm matches. Clone sizes are given selectively: once, few, many, or a class where the clone is expanded.

D gene	V gene	clone size	J gene	CDR3 protein	CDR3 DNA
NA	TRBV7-6	NA	TRBJ2-5	CASSPGNQETQYF	TGTGCCAGCAGCCCAGGGAACCAAGAGACCCAGTACTTC
TRBD1	TRBV28	few	TRBJ1-2	CASSFARGEHYGYTF	TGTGCCAGCAGTTTTGCCAGGGGGGAGCACTATGGCTACACCTTC
TRBD2	TRBV19	NA	TRBJ2-5	CASRSSGRETQYF	TGTGCCAGTCGGTCTAGCGGGAGGGAGACCCAGTACTTC
TRBD2	TRBV27	once	TRBJ2-1	CASQGGGSGYNEQFF	TGTGCCAGCCAGGGTGGCGGGAGTGGGTACAATGAGCAGTTCTTC
NA	TRBV7-3	NA	TRBJ2-2	CASSLVEGANTGELFF	TGTGCCAGCAGCTTAGTGGAGGGAGCGAACACCGGGGAGCTGTTTTTT
TRBD1	TRBV9	NA	TRBJ2-1	CASSVGTGYNEQFF	TGTGCCAGCAGCGTAGGGACAGGATACAATGAGCAGTTCTTC
NA	TRBV18	NA	TRBJ1-1	CASSPQGNTEAFF	TGTGCCAGCTCTCCGCAGGGGAACACTGAAGCTTTCTTT
NA	TRBV11-2	NA	TRBJ1-2	CASSLTDDYTF	TGTGCCAGCAGCTTAACAGACGACTACACCTTC
NA	TRBV11-3	once	TRBJ1-4	CASSRRVSNEKLFF	TGTGCCAGCAGCCGCCGAGTATCCAATGAAAAACTGTTTTTT
TRBD2	TRBV28	NA	TRBJ2-3	CASSGTSGFTDTQYF	TGTGCCAGCAGTGGGACTAGCGGATTCACAGATACGCAGTATTTT
NA	TRBV10-3	NA	TRBJ1-2	CAISGRNRDGYTF	TGTGCCATCAGTGGCAGGAACAGGGACGGCTACACCTTC
TRBD1	TRBV29-1	few	TRBJ2-3	CSVGQGGDTQYF	TGCAGCGTTGGACAGGGGGGAGATACGCAGTATTTT